Each of the 22 T cell receptor beta chains below was sequenced from the same sample in a study of T cells in tumors after PD-1 blockade. TCRdb's copy holds only in-frame clones and misses some; the assay was immunoSEQ multiplex PCR. Of around 13,000 clones detected, 50% to 70% appear once; the ten largest clones hold around a quarter. The starting material was tumor tissue, obtained before anti-PD-1 treatment. These receptors were taken from a human donor with cutaneous squamous cell carcinoma.

This clone was seen just once. The V gene is TRBV7-9, the J gene TRBJ2-5; TRBD2 matches 14 bases. J was trimmed by 4 bases and V by 3 bases; bases with no gene match: 7. This CDR3 has 17 residues. The germline CDR1 and CDR2 sequences are SEHNR and FQNEAQ (reference sequence). CDR3 DNA sequence: TGTGCCAGCAGCTTCACCGGGACTAGCGGGGGTCCAGAGACCCAGTACTTC. Protein sequence: CASSFTGTSGGPETQYF.

The rearrangement links TRBV7-2 to TRBJ2-1, with D possibly TRBD1 on 5 matching bases. This CDR3 spans 17 amino acids. Germline CDR1 reads SGHTA; CDR2 reads FQGNSA. Between the trimmed V and J ends, which lost 0 bases and 2 bases, there was a span of 14 bases. DNA for the CDR3: TGTGCCAGCAGCTTAGCGCGTGGGCAGGGCGCCTACAATGAGCAGTTCTTC. Translating it yields CASSLARGQGAYNEQFF.

Sample share makes this clone medium-sized. The J gene is TRBJ2-1, the V gene TRBV24-1; the D gene is possibly TRBD2 (6 bases). This CDR3 contains 17 residues. V lost 7 bases, J lost 3 bases, and 21 bases lay in between. CDR1 is KGHDR, CDR2 SFDVKD, per germline. This chain's CDR3 is CATSPGYGSGNYNEQFF. CDR3 bases: TGTGCCACCAGCCCGGGGTACGGTAGCGGAAACTACAATGAGCAGTTCTTC.

This clone is termed medium-sized. The CDR3 nucleotides read TGTGCCAGCAGCACAGGGGGCGGGCAGTACTTC. Translation: CASSTGGGQYF. This chain connects TRBV7-8 to TRBJ2-7; 9 nucleotides line up with TRBD1. This CDR3 has 11 amino acids. CDR1 and CDR2 (germline): SGHVS, FQNEAQ. V trimming: 5 bases; J trimming: 9 bases; junction bases outside the gene matches: 2.

The V and J genes are TRBV30 and TRBJ1-5; TRBD1 matches 7 bases. The V and J ends lost 5 bases and 6 bases, in that order; junction bases with no gene match: 7. This CDR3 has 13 amino acids. CDR1 is GTSNPN, CDR2 SVGIG, per germline (reference sequence). The CDR3 spells CAWARTGAQPQHF. The CDR3 bases are TGTGCCTGGGCCCGGACAGGCGCTCAGCCCCAGCATTTT.

The rearrangement uses TRBV28 and TRBJ2-3; 12 positions match TRBD2. The CDR3 runs 17 residues. Germline V lookup: CDR1 MDHEN, CDR2 SYDVKM. J gave up 4 bases and V 7 bases, and 12 bases lay outside the gene matches. CDR3 in amino acids: CASNGLAGIGSADTQYF. CDR3 DNA sequence: TGTGCCAGCAACGGACTAGCGGGAATCGGATCCGCAGATACGCAGTATTTT.

The chain carries TRBV19 and TRBJ1-5; a possible D gene is TRBD1 (5 bases). Trimming removed 3 bases from V and 3 bases from J, with 15 bases in between. The germline gives CDR1 LNHDA, CDR2 SQIVND (reference sequence). The CDR3 consists of 16 residues. CDR3 in amino acids: CASSIRALGDNQPQHF. The CDR3 DNA follows: TGTGCCAGTAGTATCCGGGCCCTGGGGGACAATCAGCCCCAGCATTTT.

This clone is labeled as large. The V call is TRBV6-6, the J call TRBJ2-1, with TRBD2 identical over 9 bases. The J segment lost 3 bases and the V segment lost 5 bases, leaving 11 bases of the junction unmatched. The germline CDR1 and CDR2 sequences are MNHNY and SVGAGI (reference sequence). The CDR3 spans 17 residues. The CDR3 DNA reads as TGTGCCAGCAGTCCCTCTTCCGTGCGGGAGGGCTACAATGAGCAGTTCTTC. Translated: CASSPSSVREGYNEQFF.

The chain recombines TRBV24-1 with TRBJ1-2; no reliable D call. Germline CDR1 and CDR2: KGHDR and SFDVKD. This CDR3 has 12 amino acids. Trimming took off 3 bases at V and 8 bases at J, with 9 bases between the two ends. The CDR3 is CATSDEVGGYTF. CDR3 nucleotide sequence: TGTGCCACCAGTGATGAAGTGGGAGGCTACACCTTC.

This sequence joins TRBV3-1 (or the pseudogene TRBV3-2) and TRBJ2-1; no firm D call. Per germline, CDR1 LGHDT and CDR2 YNNKEL (reference sequence). This CDR3 has 11 amino acids. Deletions cut 3 bases from V and 3 bases from J, with 0 bases between. CDR3 sequence reads: CASSHYNEQFF. CDR3 coding DNA: TGTGCCAGCAGCCACTACAATGAGCAGTTCTTC.

The rearrangement joins TRBV19 to TRBJ2-7, with unresolved D. This CDR3 region has 14 residues. CDR1 is LNHDA, CDR2 SQIVND, per germline (reference sequence). Trimming left V 3 bases short and J 2 bases short, with 11 bases between. This CDR3 is CASSMYTGPYEQYF. DNA of the CDR3: TGTGCCAGTAGTATGTACACCGGCCCCTACGAGCAGTACTTC. The whole variable domain, filled in from reference TRBV19 and TRBJ2-7, reads DGGITQSPKYLFRKEGQNVTLSCEQNLNHDAMYWYRQDPGQGLRLIYYSQIVNDFQKGDIAEGYSVSREKKESFPLTVTSAQKNPTAFYLCASSMYTGPYEQYFGPGTRLTVT.

This chain uses TRBV30 with TRBJ1-3; no firm D call. Germline CDR1 is GTSNPN and CDR2 is SVGIG (reference sequence). The CDR3 length is 12 residues. The V gene lost 0 bases and the J gene lost 2 bases, with 2 bases spanning the gap. CDR3 nucleotides: TGTGCCTGGAGTGTTGCTGGAAACACCATATATTTT. Amino acid sequence: CAWSVAGNTIYF.

This clone showed up just once. The chain couples TRBV15 to TRBJ1-4; D is ambiguous. The CDR3 is 15 residues long. V lost 1 base, J lost 6 bases, and 12 bases lay in between. Per germline, CDR1 LNHNV and CDR2 YYDKDF (reference sequence). CDR3: CATSRVGVFDEKLFF. The CDR3 DNA reads as TGTGCCACCAGCAGAGTCGGGGTTTTCGATGAAAAACTGTTTTTT. Full variable domain (remainder filled in from reference TRBV15 and TRBJ1-4): DAMVIQNPRYQVTQFGKPVTLSCSQTLNHNVMYWYQQKSSQAPKLLFHYYDKDFNNEADTPDNFQSRRPNTSFCFLDIRSPGLGDTAMYLCATSRVGVFDEKLFFGSGTQLSVL.

The chain recombines TRBV2 with TRBJ2-7, with 7 bases fitting TRBD1. Trimming cost V 6 bases and J 2 bases; bases outside gene matches: 7. The CDR3 has 14 amino acids. Germline values: CDR1 SNHLY, CDR2 FYNNEI. The CDR3 region is CASRGQRKTYEQYF. CDR3 nucleotide sequence: TGTGCCAGCAGGGGACAGCGTAAGACCTACGAGCAGTACTTC.

V gene TRBV6-5 combines with J gene TRBJ2-5; 11 bases are a match to TRBD2. The germline V gene has CDR1 MNHEY and CDR2 SVGAGI. The CDR3 has 15 amino acids. The trim removed 6 bases at V and 2 bases at J, leaving 5 bases unmatched. CDR3 sequence (DNA): TGTGCCAGCAGCCCGACTAGCGGGACTCAAGAGACCCAGTACTTC. This codes for CASSPTSGTQETQYF.

This clone is a singleton in its sample. J is TRBJ2-2 and V is TRBV27; no definite D call. The V and J ends lost 5 bases and 1 base respectively, with 8 bases between them. The CDR3 loop spans 14 amino acids. Germline V gene data show CDR1 as MNHEY and CDR2 as SMNVEV (reference sequence). DNA for the CDR3: TGTGCCAGCAGTACGGGCCTGAACACCGGGGAGCTGTTTTTT. It translates to CASSTGLNTGELFF.

The rearrangement joins TRBV5-8 to TRBJ1-3; no reliable D call. Trimming took 4 bases from V and 2 from J, leaving 16 bases between them. Germline V gives CDR1 SGHTS, CDR2 YDEGEE. This CDR3 is 16 amino acids long. CDR3 in DNA: TGTGCCAGCAGCAATCGGGGAGGGATCGCTGGAAACACCATATATTTT. Translating gives CASSNRGGIAGNTIYF.

J is TRBJ1-1 and V is TRBV4-1; 8 bases agree with TRBD1. The CDR3 totals 17 residues. V dropped 2 bases and J dropped 4; count of bases not matched to a gene: 12. The germline V gene has CDR1 MGHRA and CDR2 YSYEKL. The CDR3 DNA reads TGCGCCAGCAGCCAAATCGGACAGGGATTAGGTGTCACTGAAGCTTTCTTT. It specifies CASSQIGQGLGVTEAFF.

The CDR3 DNA reads TGTGCCAGCAGCCAAATCGGACAGCCCCAGCATTTT. Translation: CASSQIGQPQHF. The chain recombines TRBV3-1 (or the pseudogene TRBV3-2) with TRBJ1-5; D is unresolved. The V end was cut by 2 bases, the J end by 7 bases, with 6 bases between. The germline V gene encodes CDR1 LGHDT and CDR2 YNNKEL (reference sequence). The CDR3 spans 12 residues.

In this sample, this clone is medium-sized. The rearrangement links TRBV5-4 to TRBJ2-1, with TRBD2 matching over 8 bases. Trimming removed 3 bases from V and 6 bases from J; junction bases left unmatched: 8. In germline, CDR1 is SGHNT, CDR2 YYREEE (reference sequence). This CDR3 is 15 amino acids long. CDR3 nucleotide sequence: TGTGCCAGCAGCTATTCCGAGCGGGGGCTCAATGAGCAGTTCTTC. Translation gives CASSYSERGLNEQFF.

The chain recombines TRBV27 with TRBJ2-7, with 9 bases lining up with TRBD1. The CDR3 covers 14 residues. CDR1 is MNHEY and CDR2 is SMNVEV in the germline V gene (reference sequence). The junction had 7 bases not matched to a gene; V was cut back by 7 bases and J by 3 bases. CDR3 residues: CASKVDRGGYEQYF. For the CDR3, the DNA is TGTGCCAGCAAGGTGGACAGGGGAGGCTACGAGCAGTACTTC.

This chain links TRBV7-2 with TRBJ1-6, with a weak D call TRBD1 (6 bases). Trimming cost V 2 bases and J 4 bases, with 9 bases left between them. The CDR3 consists of 15 residues. CDR1 and CDR2 from the germline V gene are SGHTA and FQGNSA. The CDR3 coding sequence is TGTGCCAGCAGCTTACGACAGGATTATAATTCACCCCTCCACTTT. Its protein product is CASSLRQDYNSPLHF.